This passage covers 2 T cell receptor beta chains from one sample sequenced in a study of T cell responses to AZD1222 COVID-19 vaccine. The table came from immunoSEQ multiplex PCR; TCRdb's copy has only in-frame clones and leaves some out. The table lists roughly 140,000 clones, approximately 90% of them singletons. The sample in question was peripheral blood, obtained 28 days after the second AZD1222 dose. These receptors all come from an adult who received the AZD1222 COVID-19 vaccine.

A few counts support this clone. Within the sample, other DNA sequences also encode this same CDR3. The V and J genes are TRBV6-2 or TRBV6-3 and TRBJ1-1; the D is unclear. Germline CDR1 is MNHEY and CDR2 is SVGEGT. CDR3 length: 13 residues. Trimming cost V 2 bases and J 1 base, with 5 bases left between them. Here the CDR3 reads CASSYLENTEAFF. CDR3 coding DNA: TGTGCCAGCAGTTACCTGGAGAACACTGAAGCTTTCTTT.

The chain has TRBV12-3 or TRBV12-4 and TRBJ1-1, with D unresolved. Trimming stripped 2 bases from V and 6 bases from J, with 10 bases between. This CDR3 has 13 residues. DNA for the CDR3: TGTGCCAGCAGTTTACGGGAGGAGGCTGAAGCTTTCTTT. It translates to CASSLREEAEAFF.